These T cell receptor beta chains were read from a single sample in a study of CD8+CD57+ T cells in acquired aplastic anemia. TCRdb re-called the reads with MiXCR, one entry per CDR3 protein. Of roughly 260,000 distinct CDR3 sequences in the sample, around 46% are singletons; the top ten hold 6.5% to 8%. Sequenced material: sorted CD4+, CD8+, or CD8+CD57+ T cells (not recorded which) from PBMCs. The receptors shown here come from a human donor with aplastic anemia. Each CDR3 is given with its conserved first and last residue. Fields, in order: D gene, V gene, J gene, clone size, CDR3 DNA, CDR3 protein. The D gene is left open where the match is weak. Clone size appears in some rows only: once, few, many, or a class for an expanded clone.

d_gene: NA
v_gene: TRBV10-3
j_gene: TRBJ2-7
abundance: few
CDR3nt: TGTGCCATCAGGGATCTAGCAGACGAGCAGTACTTC
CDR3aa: CAIRDLADEQYF

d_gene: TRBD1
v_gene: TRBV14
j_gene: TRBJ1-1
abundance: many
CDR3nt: TGTGCCAGCAGCCAAGTCGGACAGGGCCTGAACACTGAAGCTTTCTTT
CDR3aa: CASSQVGQGLNTEAFF

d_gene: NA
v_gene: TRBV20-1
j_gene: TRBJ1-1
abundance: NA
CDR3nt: TGCAGTGCTTTCTCGGACAGTCACACTGAAGCTTTCTTT
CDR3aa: CSAFSDSHTEAFF

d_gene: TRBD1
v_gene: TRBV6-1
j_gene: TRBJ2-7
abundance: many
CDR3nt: TGTGCCAGCAGTGCGGGACAGGGGACCTACGAGCAGTACTTC
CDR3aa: CASSAGQGTYEQYF

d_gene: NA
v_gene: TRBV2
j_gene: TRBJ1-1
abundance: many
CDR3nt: TGTGCCAGCAGCCCCCAGGACATTTCGAACACTGAAGCTTTCTTT
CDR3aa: CASSPQDISNTEAFF

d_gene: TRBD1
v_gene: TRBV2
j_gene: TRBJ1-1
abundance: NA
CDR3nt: TGTGCCGGCCAAAGGGGACAGGGCGCTGAAGCTTTCTTT
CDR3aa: CAGQRGQGAEAFF

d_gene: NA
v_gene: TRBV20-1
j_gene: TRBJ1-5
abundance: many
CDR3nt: TGCAGTGCTAGAGCTGACACCTCTTATAGCAATCAGCCCCAGCATTTT
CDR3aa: CSARADTSYSNQPQHF

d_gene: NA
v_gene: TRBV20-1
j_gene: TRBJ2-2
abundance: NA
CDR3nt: TGCAGTGCTCGGGTAGAGGGGGGGCCGGACACCGGGGAGCTGTTTTTT
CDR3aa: CSARVEGGPDTGELFF

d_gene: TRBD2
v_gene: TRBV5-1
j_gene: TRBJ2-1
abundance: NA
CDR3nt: TGCGCCAGCAGCTTGGGTAGCGGGGGCCCTTACAGTGAGCAGTTCTTC
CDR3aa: CASSLGSGGPYSEQFF

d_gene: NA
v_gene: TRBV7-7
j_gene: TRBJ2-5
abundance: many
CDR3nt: TGTGCTAGCAGCTTAGGTCAGCAGGGAACGGAGACCCAGTACTTC
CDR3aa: CASSLGQQGTETQYF

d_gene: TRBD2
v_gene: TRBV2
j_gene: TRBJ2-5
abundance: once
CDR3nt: TGTGCCAGCAGTGATTGGCGGGGGCAAGAGACCCAGTACTTC
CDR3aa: CASSDWRGQETQYF

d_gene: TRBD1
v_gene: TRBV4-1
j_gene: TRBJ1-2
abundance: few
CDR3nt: TGCGCCAGCAGCCAAGAGGGGTCCGGACAGGCCATCGATGGCTACACCTTC
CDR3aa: CASSQEGSGQAIDGYTF

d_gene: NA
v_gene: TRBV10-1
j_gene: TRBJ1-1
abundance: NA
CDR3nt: TGCGCCAGCAGTGGATACCAGGGGCTAGCGAACACTGAAGCTTTCTTT
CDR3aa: CASSGYQGLANTEAFF

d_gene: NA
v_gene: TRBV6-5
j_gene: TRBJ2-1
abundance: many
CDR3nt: TGTGCCAGCAGTGGGACTGGTGTTTACAATGAGCAGTTCTTC
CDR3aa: CASSGTGVYNEQFF

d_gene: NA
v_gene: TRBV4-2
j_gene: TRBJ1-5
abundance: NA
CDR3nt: TGTGCCAGCAGCTTAGGCCAGGGAAGTCAGCCCCAGCATTTT
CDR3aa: CASSLGQGSQPQHF